This T cell receptor (beta chain) is drawn from a study of CD8 T cells in Susac syndrome. In germline, CDR1 is MNHNS, CDR2 SASEGT. Losses at the gene ends were 4 bases for V and 3 bases for J; bases not matched to a gene: 5. The length of the CDR3 is 14 residues. Random hexamers served to reverse transcribe roughly 0.5 to 1 ug RNA. TCRdb ran MiXCR on the immunoSEQ multiplex PCR reads and lists one entry per CDR3 protein. The sample lists 150,000 to 200,000 distinct CDR3 sequences; roughly nine tenths were seen once. Overall study results and limits: The CD4+ T cell repertoires, which came from Susac syndrome patients, showed no sign of clonal expansion. Acknowledgment was made by the study that its TCR sequencing and HLA analysis involved a relatively small number of individuals.

As for this clonotype: Its matching antigen is unknown.

Sequenced sample: CD4+ T cells from PBMCs. This chain links TRBV6-1 with TRBJ2-7; 8 nucleotides align to TRBD1. This TCR was recovered from a human donor with Susac syndrome. As DNA, the CDR3 is TGTGCCAGCAGTGTCGGACAGGGTTTCTACGAGCAGTACTTC. Amino acid sequence: CASSVGQGFYEQYF.